One sample yielded the 29 T cell receptor beta chains listed below, sequenced in a study of blood T cells in healthy people across ages. A second PCR of 7 to 11 cycles used a sample-barcoded 5' primer and a J-beta primer mix. TCRdb reprocessed the 5' RACE reads via MiXCR and lists one record per CDR3 protein. The sample carries 380,000 or so distinct CDR3 sequences, over 45% recorded once. What was sequenced was blood. These receptors all stem from a man in his 60s in good health.

This clonotype was detected only a few times. The J gene is TRBJ2-1, the V gene TRBV20-1; D is perhaps TRBD2 (6 bases). V gave up 5 bases and J gave up 9 bases, with 11 bases separating them. The CDR3 contains 11 residues. Germline assignment: CDR1 DFQATT and CDR2 SNEGSKA (reference sequence). Written as DNA, the CDR3 is TGCAGTGCTTTGGCCGGGAGTGAGCAGTTCTTC. Residues: CSALAGSEQFF.

This clonotype was picked up a small number of times. The rearrangement uses TRBV4-3 and TRBJ2-5; 8 bases align to TRBD1. Germline assignment: CDR1 LGHNA and CDR2 YSLEER. The CDR3 consists of 15 residues. V was clipped by 1 base and J by 5 bases; unmatched bases: 6. The CDR3 is CASSQVAGTGETQYF. For the CDR3, the DNA is TGCGCCAGCAGCCAAGTCGCGGGGACAGGCGAGACCCAGTACTTC.

CDR3 amino acids: CASNSWGTGETQYF. The DNA for the CDR3 is TGTGCCAGCAACTCATGGGGGACTGGGGAGACCCAGTACTTC. The chain joins TRBV25-1 to TRBJ2-5; possibly TRBD2 for D (6 bases). The CDR3 spans 14 residues. Germline values: CDR1 MGHDK, CDR2 SYGVNS. V was clipped by 7 bases and J by 5 bases, with 17 bases between them.

This clonotype came up many times. A junction boundary mismatches the germline segment, possibly from a read error. The rearrangement joins TRBV7-7 to TRBJ2-5, with D tentatively TRBD1 (6 bases). Per the germline V gene, CDR1 is SSHAT and CDR2 is FNYEAQ (reference sequence). The CDR3 covers 13 residues. The CDR3 DNA sequence: TGTGCTAGCAGCCCGGACAGCCCTGGGACCCAGTACTTC. Translated: CASSPDSPGTQYF.

The V and J genes are TRBV29-1 and TRBJ2-1, with 9 bases fitting TRBD1. The CDR3 contains 15 residues. V gave up 7 bases and J gave up 1 base; unmatched junction bases: 8. Germline V CDR1 and CDR2: SQVTM, ANQGSEA. The CDR3 sequence is CSARRGTGSYNEQFF. The CDR3 coding sequence is TGCAGCGCTCGCCGAGGGACAGGGTCCTACAATGAGCAGTTCTTC.

J is TRBJ1-1 and V is TRBV7-9, with D possibly being TRBD1 (6 bases). The V gene lost 5 bases and the J gene lost 0 bases, with 13 bases spanning the gap. This CDR3 has 15 residues. The V gene's germline CDR1 is SEHNR and CDR2 FQNEAQ (reference sequence). CDR3 DNA sequence: TGTGCCAGCAGCGCCCGGGCAGGGGTGAACACTGAAGCTTTCTTT. Amino acids: CASSARAGVNTEAFF.

This chain links TRBV25-1 with TRBJ2-3; no definite D call. This CDR3 region has 15 residues. Germline CDR1 reads MGHDK; CDR2 reads SYGVNS. V lost 7 bases and J lost 0, with 14 bases in between. The CDR3: CASTDPTTSTDTQYF. The CDR3 DNA is TGTGCCAGCACAGACCCCACTACAAGCACAGATACGCAGTATTTT.

This chain connects TRBV20-1 to TRBJ2-5; 8 bases map to TRBD1. The V gene's germline CDR1 is DFQATT and CDR2 SNEGSKA (reference sequence). V lost 3 bases, J lost 4 bases, and 13 bases stayed unmatched. The CDR3 is 16 residues long. The CDR3 DNA sequence: TGCAGTGCTAGGACCCGAAGACAGGGGTGGGGAGAGACCCAGTACTTC. Protein product: CSARTRRQGWGETQYF.

This clonotype was counted a few times. V and J are TRBV11-2 and TRBJ1-6, with TRBD1 matching 9 bases. In germline, CDR1 is SGHAT, CDR2 FQNNGV. The CDR3 loop spans 16 amino acids. The ends lost 5 bases at V and 7 bases at J; junction bases unmatched: 9. For the CDR3, the DNA is TGTGCCAGCAGCCCTGGACCTGACAGGGGGAATTCACCCCTCCACTTT. Amino acids: CASSPGPDRGNSPLHF.

Many counts were recorded for this clonotype. The chain links TRBV6-4 to TRBJ2-3, with 11 bases aligning to TRBD2. The CDR3 is 14 residues long. The germline V gene has CDR1 MRHNA and CDR2 SNTAGT. Germline trimming cut 6 bases from V and 6 bases from J; bases unmatched to any gene: 5. CDR3 sequence (DNA): TGTGCCAGCAGCGATAGCGGGAGGGCTGATACGCAGTATTTT. Translating gives CASSDSGRADTQYF.

This clonotype came up a few times. The rearrangement uses TRBV6-2 or TRBV6-3 and TRBJ1-1; a possible D gene is TRBD1 (5 bases). Deletions cut 0 bases from V and 4 bases from J, with 12 bases between. This CDR3 is 15 amino acids long. Germline assignment: CDR1 MNHEY and CDR2 SVGEGT. CDR3 DNA sequence: TGTGCCAGCAGTTACTCGGGCAGGGCGAGCACTGAAGCTTTCTTT. It translates to CASSYSGRASTEAFF.

The chain employs TRBV7-8 and TRBJ2-7, with D perhaps TRBD1 (6 bases). V was clipped by 3 bases and J by 7 bases, with 10 bases between them. CDR1 is SGHVS and CDR2 is FQNEAQ in the germline V gene. This CDR3 is 12 amino acids long. The CDR3 nucleotides are TGTGCCAGCAGCTTCAACAGGGTAGAGCAGTACTTC. Translated, it gives CASSFNRVEQYF.

This clonotype has more than one count but fewer than ten. The chain has TRBV9 and TRBJ2-7, with TRBD2 identical over 10 bases. Matching the DNA end better, TRBJ2-5 makes the J call doubtful. The V gene's germline CDR1 is SGDLS and CDR2 YYNGEE. This CDR3 has 15 amino acids. The CDR3 bases are TGTGCCAGCAGCGCCGGTCTAGCGGGAGAGGAGACCCAGTACTTC. This gives the protein CASSAGLAGEETQYF.

The sample holds many counts of this clonotype. The rearrangement links TRBV12-3 or TRBV12-4 to TRBJ2-7; no definite D call. The CDR3 runs to 14 residues. Trimming shortened V by 2 bases and J by 5 bases, and 13 bases separated the two germline ends. The CDR3 bases are TGTGCCAGCAGTTTAAGGTTTGGGTTCGACGAGCAGTACTTC. Protein sequence: CASSLRFGFDEQYF.

The J gene is TRBJ2-7, the V gene TRBV6-2 or TRBV6-3; D is ambiguous. Trimming cost V 0 bases and J 4 bases, with 10 bases left between them. The CDR3 spans 14 residues. CDR1 and CDR2 from the germline V gene are MNHEY and SVGEGT. The CDR3 nucleotides read TGTGCCAGCAGTTACTCGCGAGGTGGTTACGAGCAGTACTTC. Amino acids: CASSYSRGGYEQYF.

The chain joins TRBV6-1 to TRBJ1-2; 7 bases line up with TRBD1. V trimming: 5 bases; J trimming: 8 bases; junction bases outside the gene matches: 14. CDR3 length: 15 amino acids. CDR1 is MNHNS, CDR2 SASEGT, per germline. The chain's CDR3 is CASSNLQGSVGGYTF. For the CDR3, the DNA is TGTGCCAGCAGTAACCTACAGGGGTCGGTGGGGGGCTACACCTTC.

The J gene is TRBJ2-5, the V gene TRBV30; 9 bases agree with TRBD1. J was trimmed by 6 bases and V by 1 base; bases with no gene match: 21. This CDR3 region has 19 residues. Germline CDR1 is GTSNPN and CDR2 is SVGIG (reference sequence). The DNA of the CDR3 is TGTGCCTGGAGTGGACGACGACTAAGGACCGGGACAGGGCGAAAGACCCAGTACTTC. Translated, it gives CAWSGRRLRTGTGRKTQYF.

The rearrangement links TRBV20-1 to TRBJ2-1; the match to TRBD2 covers 12 bases. Germline V CDR1 and CDR2: DFQATT, SNEGSKA (reference sequence). The length of the CDR3 is 15 residues. Trimming at V came to 6 bases and at J to 8 bases, leaving 11 bases not matched to a gene. The CDR3 spells CSARRLAGVGDEQFF. CDR3 DNA sequence: TGCAGTGCCAGACGACTAGCGGGGGTCGGGGATGAGCAGTTCTTC.

The V gene is TRBV9, the J gene TRBJ2-6, with a possible D match to TRBD2 (6 bases). Germline V gives CDR1 SGDLS, CDR2 YYNGEE. V was cut by 1 base and J by 0 bases, with 14 bases left in between. The CDR3 contains 18 residues. CDR3 protein: CASSVLPSASSGANVLTF. CDR3 DNA sequence: TGTGCCAGCAGCGTACTCCCTAGCGCGAGCTCTGGGGCCAACGTCCTGACTTTC.

V gene TRBV20-1 combines with J gene TRBJ2-7; weak D call: TRBD1 (5 bases). The length of the CDR3 is 13 residues. The germline V and J ends were trimmed by 5 bases and 3 bases, with 14 bases remaining between them. Per the germline V gene, CDR1 is DFQATT and CDR2 is SNEGSKA (reference sequence). The CDR3 nucleotides read TGCAGTGCTCCGGACACGATAAACTACGAGCAGTACTTC. Translating it yields CSAPDTINYEQYF.

This clonotype was found many times. V and J are TRBV29-1 and TRBJ2-7; 7 bases agree with TRBD1. CDR1 is SQVTM and CDR2 is ANQGSEA in the germline V gene. This CDR3 contains 11 residues. Trimming removed 5 bases from V and 6 bases from J; junction bases left unmatched: 4. CDR3 nucleotide sequence: TGCAGCGTTCGACAGGGATGCGAGCAGTACTTC. It is translated as CSVRQGCEQYF.

This clonotype showed up just a few times. V is TRBV7-8 and J is TRBJ2-5; D assignment may be TRBD1 or TRBD2 (5 bases each). V lost 7 bases, J lost 5 bases, and 17 bases lay in between. Germline assignment: CDR1 SGHVS and CDR2 FQNEAQ. The length of the CDR3 is 14 residues. The CDR3 spells CASTLGTLRETQYF. The CDR3 region has the DNA TGTGCCAGCACCCTAGGGACCCTGCGGGAGACCCAGTACTTC. The full variable domain, completed using reference TRBV7-8 and TRBJ2-5, is GAGVSQSPRYKVAKRGQDVALRCDPISGHVSLFWYQQALGQGPEFLTYFQNEAQLDKSGLPSDRFFAERPEGSVSTLKIQRTQQEDSAVYLCASTLGTLRETQYFGPGTRLLVL.

This clonotype was counted a single time. The gene calls are TRBV6-5 and TRBJ2-3; perhaps TRBD2 as D (6 bases). V was trimmed by 5 bases and J by 2 bases, leaving 14 bases between them. Germline values: CDR1 MNHEY, CDR2 SVGAGI. The CDR3 runs 15 residues. The CDR3 DNA is TGTGCCAGCAGTGGCGGGACGCGGGACACAGATACGCAGTATTTT. Amino acids: CASSGGTRDTDTQYF.

The J gene is TRBJ2-1, the V gene TRBV7-3; perhaps TRBD2 as D (6 bases). V shed 0 bases and J shed 6 bases, with 12 bases lying between them. Germline V gives CDR1 SGHTA, CDR2 FQGTGA. CDR3 size: 15 residues. The CDR3 loop is CASSLTAGTLNEQFF. The CDR3, as DNA: TGTGCCAGCAGCTTAACGGCCGGGACTCTCAATGAGCAGTTCTTC.

The chain uses TRBV6-5 and TRBJ2-6; D might be TRBD1 (5 bases). The CDR3 is 19 residues long. V dropped 0 bases and J dropped 0 bases, with 15 bases sitting between them. Germline-derived CDR1 and CDR2 are MNHEY and SVGAGI. The DNA for the CDR3 is TGTGCCAGCAGTTACTCGGTTCGGTTGGGGCCCTCTGGGGCCAACGTCCTGACTTTC. It codes for CASSYSVRLGPSGANVLTF.

The chain is built from TRBV5-1 and TRBJ2-3; a possible D gene is TRBD2 (5 bases). Trimming removed 3 bases at V and 4 bases at J, with 15 bases between. This CDR3 contains 15 residues. The germline CDR1 and CDR2 sequences are SGHRS and YFSETQ. The CDR3 DNA follows: TGCGCCAGCAGCTCAGGAGGACGCTTTGCAGATACGCAGTATTTT. This sequence encodes CASSSGGRFADTQYF. Variable domain in full (rest from reference TRBV5-1 and TRBJ2-3): KAGVTQTPRYLIKTRGQQVTLSCSPISGHRSVSWYQQTPGQGLQFLFEYFSETQRNKGNFPGRFSGRQFSNSRSEMNVSTLELGDSALYLCASSSGGRFADTQYFGPGTRLTVL.

The gene calls are TRBV30 and TRBJ2-3; no clear D. This CDR3 spans 13 amino acids. Trimming left V 2 bases short and J 11 bases short, with 17 bases between. Germline V gene data show CDR1 as GTSNPN and CDR2 as SVGIG (reference sequence). The CDR3 is CAWSLTRPFGQYF. As DNA, the CDR3 is TGTGCCTGGAGTCTAACACGGCCATTCGGGCAGTATTTT.

This clonotype was picked up a small number of times. One end of the junction varies from germline; a read error may be responsible. V is TRBV7-2 and J is TRBJ1-1; no clear D. Germline V lookup: CDR1 SGHTA, CDR2 FQGNSA. The CDR3 covers 13 residues. The chain's CDR3 is CASSPRRNTGAFF. The CDR3 DNA reads TGTGCCAGCAGCCCCCGGAGGAACACTGGAGCTTTCTTT.

The V call is TRBV5-6, the J call TRBJ2-1, with D maybe TRBD2 (5 bases). CDR1 SGHDT and CDR2 YYEEEE come from the germline V gene. The CDR3 totals 14 residues. Trimming took 4 bases from V and 9 from J, leaving 17 bases between them. The CDR3 bases are TGTGCCAGCAGCCCTGGCGGAGGTCTCACTGAGCAGTTCTTC. This gives the protein CASSPGGGLTEQFF. The variable domain in full, with the rest retrieved from reference TRBV5-6 and TRBJ2-1, is DAGVTQSPTHLIKTRGQQVTLRCSPKSGHDTVSWYQQALGQGPQFIFQYYEEEERQRGNFPDRFSGHQFPNYSSELNVNALLLGDSALYLCASSPGGGLTEQFFGPGTRLTVL.